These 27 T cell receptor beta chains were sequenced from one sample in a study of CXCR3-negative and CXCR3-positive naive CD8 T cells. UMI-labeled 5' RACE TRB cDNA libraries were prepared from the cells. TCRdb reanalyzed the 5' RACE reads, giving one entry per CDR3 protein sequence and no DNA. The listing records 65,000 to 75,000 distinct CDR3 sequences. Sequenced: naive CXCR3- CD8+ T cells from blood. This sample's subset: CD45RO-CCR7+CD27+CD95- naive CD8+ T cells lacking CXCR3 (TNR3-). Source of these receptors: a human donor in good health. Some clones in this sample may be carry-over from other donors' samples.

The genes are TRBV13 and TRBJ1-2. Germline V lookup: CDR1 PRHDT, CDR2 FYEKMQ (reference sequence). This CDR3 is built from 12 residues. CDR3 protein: CASSIQATGYTF.

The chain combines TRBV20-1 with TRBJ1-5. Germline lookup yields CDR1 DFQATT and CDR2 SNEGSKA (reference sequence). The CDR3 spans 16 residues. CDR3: CSARDSAGVSNQPQHF.

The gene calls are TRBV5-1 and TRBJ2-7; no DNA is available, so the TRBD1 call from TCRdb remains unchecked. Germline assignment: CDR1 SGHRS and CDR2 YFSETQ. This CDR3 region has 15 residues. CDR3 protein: CASSYRDRLSQEQYF.

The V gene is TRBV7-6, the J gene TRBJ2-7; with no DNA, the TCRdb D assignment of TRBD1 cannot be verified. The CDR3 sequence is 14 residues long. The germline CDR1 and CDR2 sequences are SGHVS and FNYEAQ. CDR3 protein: CASSSLPDSYEQYF.

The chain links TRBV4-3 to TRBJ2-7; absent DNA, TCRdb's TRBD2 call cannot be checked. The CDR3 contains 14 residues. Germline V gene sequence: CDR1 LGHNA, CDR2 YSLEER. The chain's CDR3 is CASSPTAGHYEQYF.

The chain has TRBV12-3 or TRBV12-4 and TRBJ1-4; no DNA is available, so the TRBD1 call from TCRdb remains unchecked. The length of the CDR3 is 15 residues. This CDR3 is CASSRTGGAVEKLFF.

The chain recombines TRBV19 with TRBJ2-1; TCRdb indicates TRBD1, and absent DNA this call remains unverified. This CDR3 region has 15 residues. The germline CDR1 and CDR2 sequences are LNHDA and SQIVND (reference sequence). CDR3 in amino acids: CASTRVIHSYNEQFF.

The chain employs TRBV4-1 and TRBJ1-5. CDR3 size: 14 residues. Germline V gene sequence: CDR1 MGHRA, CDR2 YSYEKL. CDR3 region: CASSQQYSNQPQHF.

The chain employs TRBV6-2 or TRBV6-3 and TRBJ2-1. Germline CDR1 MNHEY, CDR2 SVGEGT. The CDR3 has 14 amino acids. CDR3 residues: CASWSGRTYNEQFF.

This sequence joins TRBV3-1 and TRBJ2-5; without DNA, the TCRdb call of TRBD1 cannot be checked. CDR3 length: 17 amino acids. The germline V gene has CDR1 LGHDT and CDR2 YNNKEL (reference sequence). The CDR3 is CASSLSPGTSMEETQYF.

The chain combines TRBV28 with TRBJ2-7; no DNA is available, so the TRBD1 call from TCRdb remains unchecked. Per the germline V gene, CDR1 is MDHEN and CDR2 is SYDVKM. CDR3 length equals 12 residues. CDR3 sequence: CASSSGFYEQYF.

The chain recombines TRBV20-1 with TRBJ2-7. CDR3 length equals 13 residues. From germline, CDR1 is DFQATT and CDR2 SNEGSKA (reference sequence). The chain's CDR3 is CSARSLGRYEQYF.

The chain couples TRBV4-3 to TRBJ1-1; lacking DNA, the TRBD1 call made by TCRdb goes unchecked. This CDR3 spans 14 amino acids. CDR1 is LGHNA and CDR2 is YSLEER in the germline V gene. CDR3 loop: CASSQGRENTEAFF.

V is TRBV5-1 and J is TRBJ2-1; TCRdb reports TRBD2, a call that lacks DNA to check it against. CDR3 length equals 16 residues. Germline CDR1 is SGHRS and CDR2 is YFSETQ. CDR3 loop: CASSYLAVTPEDEQFF.

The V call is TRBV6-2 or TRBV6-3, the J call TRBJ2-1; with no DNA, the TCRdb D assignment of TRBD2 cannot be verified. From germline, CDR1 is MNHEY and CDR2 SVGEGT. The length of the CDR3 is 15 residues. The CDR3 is CASIRDGGAGYEQFF.

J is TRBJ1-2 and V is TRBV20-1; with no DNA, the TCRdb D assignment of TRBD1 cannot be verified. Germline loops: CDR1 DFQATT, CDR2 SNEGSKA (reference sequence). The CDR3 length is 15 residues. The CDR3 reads CSARDPPGLAYGYTF.

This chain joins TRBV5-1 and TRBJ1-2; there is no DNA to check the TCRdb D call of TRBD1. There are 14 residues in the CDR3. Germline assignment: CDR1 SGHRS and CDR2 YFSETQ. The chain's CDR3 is CASSWTGSDYGYTF.

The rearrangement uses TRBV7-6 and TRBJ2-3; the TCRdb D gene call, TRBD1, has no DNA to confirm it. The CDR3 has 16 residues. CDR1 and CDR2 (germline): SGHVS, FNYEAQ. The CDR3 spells CASTHPNRFSTDTQYF. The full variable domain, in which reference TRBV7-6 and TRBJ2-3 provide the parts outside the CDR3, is GAGVSQSPRYKVTKRGQDVALRCDPISGHVSLYWYRQALGQGPEFLTYFNYEAQQDKSGLPNDRFSAERPEGSISTLTIQRTEQRDSAMYRCASTHPNRFSTDTQYFGPGTRLTVL.

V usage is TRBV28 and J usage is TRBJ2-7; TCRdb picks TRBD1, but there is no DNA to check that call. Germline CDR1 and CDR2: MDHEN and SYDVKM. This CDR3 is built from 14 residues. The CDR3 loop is CASSLLGAFYEQYF.

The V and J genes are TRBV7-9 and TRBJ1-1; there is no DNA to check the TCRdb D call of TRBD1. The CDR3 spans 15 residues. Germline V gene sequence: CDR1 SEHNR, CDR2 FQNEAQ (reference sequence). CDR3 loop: CASDGTGGVDTEAFF.

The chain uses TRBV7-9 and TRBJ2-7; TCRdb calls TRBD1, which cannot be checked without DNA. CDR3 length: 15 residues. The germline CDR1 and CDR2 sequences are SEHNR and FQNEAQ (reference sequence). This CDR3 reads CASSPILAPTYEQYF.

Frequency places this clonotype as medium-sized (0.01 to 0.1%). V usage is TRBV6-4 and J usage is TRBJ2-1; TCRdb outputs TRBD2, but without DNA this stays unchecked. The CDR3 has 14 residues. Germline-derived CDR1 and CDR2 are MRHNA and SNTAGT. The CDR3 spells CASSVSSEYNEQFF.

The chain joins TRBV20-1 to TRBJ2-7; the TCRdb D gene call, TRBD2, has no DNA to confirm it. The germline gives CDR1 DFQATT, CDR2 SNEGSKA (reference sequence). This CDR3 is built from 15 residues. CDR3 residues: CSARALAGESYEQYF.

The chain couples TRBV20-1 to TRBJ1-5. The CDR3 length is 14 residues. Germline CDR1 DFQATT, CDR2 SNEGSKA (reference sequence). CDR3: CSARGEGINQPQHF.

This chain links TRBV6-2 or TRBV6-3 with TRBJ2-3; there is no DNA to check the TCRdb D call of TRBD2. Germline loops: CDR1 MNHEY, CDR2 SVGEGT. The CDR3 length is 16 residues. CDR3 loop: CASSYSRQGLADTQYF.

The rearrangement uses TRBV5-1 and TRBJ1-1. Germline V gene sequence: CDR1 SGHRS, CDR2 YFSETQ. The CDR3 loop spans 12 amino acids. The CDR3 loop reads CASSSSDTEAFF. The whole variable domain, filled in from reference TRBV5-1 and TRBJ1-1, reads KAGVTQTPRYLIKTRGQQVTLSCSPISGHRSVSWYQQTPGQGLQFLFEYFSETQRNKGNFPGRFSGRQFSNSRSEMNVSTLELGDSALYLCASSSSDTEAFFGQGTRLTVV.

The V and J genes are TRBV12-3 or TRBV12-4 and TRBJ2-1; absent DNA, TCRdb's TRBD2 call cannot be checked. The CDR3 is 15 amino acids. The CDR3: CASTIEGESYNEQFF.